The 8 T cell receptor beta chains below were found in one sample sequenced in a study of T cell responses to AZD1222 COVID-19 vaccine. Only in-frame clones appear in the TCRdb table, and some are missing; sequencing was by immunoSEQ multiplex PCR. This sample yields 130,000 to 150,000 clones, of which approximately 90% are seen a single time; around 5% belongs to the top ten. The sample was peripheral blood, taken on day 0 of AZD1222 vaccination. The origin of the receptors is an adult in good health.

This chain joins TRBV28 and TRBJ1-4; D is unclear. Trimming pared 5 bases from V and 7 bases from J, leaving 8 bases between. The CDR3 is 12 residues long. CDR1 and CDR2 (germline): MDHEN, SYDVKM. CDR3 in amino acids: CASSLRAEKLFF. The DNA for the CDR3 is TGTGCCAGCAGTCTGAGAGCTGAAAAACTGTTTTTT. Full variable domain (rest looked up from reference TRBV28 and TRBJ1-4): DVKVTQSSRYLVKRTGEKVFLECVQDMDHENMFWYRQDPGLGLRLIYFSYDVKMKEKGDIPEGYSVSREKKERFSLILESASTNQTSMYLCASSLRAEKLFFGSGTQLSVL.

This clone was counted only a few times. The genes are TRBV18 and TRBJ2-7, with a tentative D call TRBD1 (6 bases). From germline, CDR1 is KGHSH and CDR2 LQKENI. The CDR3 covers 15 residues. Trimming cost V 2 bases and J 1 base, with 12 bases left between them. The CDR3 DNA sequence: TGTGCCAGCTCACCAAGTTCGACAGGATCCTACGAGCAGTACTTC. This gives the protein CASSPSSTGSYEQYF.

The rearrangement uses TRBV5-6 and TRBJ1-2; D not certain. The V end lost 1 base, the J end lost 8 bases, and 12 bases lay between the germline ends. CDR1 is SGHDT, CDR2 YYEEEE, per germline. The CDR3 loop spans 13 amino acids. The CDR3 DNA reads as TGTGCCAGCAGCTTGAGAGAGGCTACGGGCTACACCTTC. Translated, it gives CASSLREATGYTF.

The chain combines TRBV6-5 with TRBJ2-7, with a possible D match to TRBD2 (6 bases). Germline CDR1 MNHEY, CDR2 SVGAGI. The length of the CDR3 is 16 residues. The V gene lost 2 bases and the J gene lost 7 bases, with 21 bases spanning the gap. The CDR3 loop is CASSYDTGALYREQYF. The CDR3 DNA is TGTGCCAGCAGTTACGACACGGGAGCCCTATACAGGGAGCAGTACTTC.

The count of this clone is one. CDR3 in DNA: TGTGCCATCAGTGATGGCAGGGGGGGTAACTATGGCTACACCTTC. It encodes CAISDGRGGNYGYTF. The chain joins TRBV10-3 to TRBJ1-2; the match to TRBD1 covers 7 bases. The CDR3 sequence is 15 residues long. Losses at the gene ends were 3 bases for V and 1 base for J; bases not matched to a gene: 5. Germline V gene data show CDR1 as ENHRY and CDR2 as SYGVKD.

The chain combines TRBV20-1 with TRBJ2-1; D is undetermined. CDR1 and CDR2 (germline): DFQATT, SNEGSKA (reference sequence). Trimming cost V 3 bases and J 5 bases, with 11 bases left between them. The CDR3 loop spans 13 amino acids. DNA for the CDR3: TGCAGTGCTAGTAGGCTCGATCACAATGAGCAGTTCTTC. Translation gives CSASRLDHNEQFF.

This clone occurred a few times. This chain joins TRBV6-5 and TRBJ1-2, with 11 bases fitting TRBD1. Germline CDR1 is MNHEY and CDR2 is SVGAGI. The J segment lost 6 bases and the V segment lost 5 bases, leaving 8 bases of the junction unmatched. The CDR3 totals 15 residues. CDR3 region: CASSRGQGAQHGYTF. CDR3 in DNA: TGTGCCAGCAGTAGAGGACAGGGGGCGCAGCATGGCTACACCTTC.

The DNA for the CDR3 is TGTGCCAGCAGAGGGACAGTTGACACAGATACGCAGTATTTT. This codes for CASRGTVDTDTQYF. This chain joins TRBV5-6 and TRBJ2-3, with 7 bases matching TRBD1. The CDR3 consists of 14 residues. V lost 5 bases and J lost 2; bases outside the gene matches: 5. Germline CDR1 reads SGHDT; CDR2 reads YYEEEE.